This TCR beta chain was identified during a study of blood T cell repertoires in COVID-19. At the level of the study: Italy, Spain and the United States were the sources of the convalescent and acute COVID-19 samples. Sources were T cells, B-cell-depleted T cells, or PBMCs; the material itself was cDNA or gDNA.

The CDR3 has 13 residues. The germline V and J ends were trimmed by 5 bases and 7 bases, with 9 bases remaining between them. Looked up from germline, CDR1 is SGHTA and CDR2 is FQGNSA. This clone was found a few times. Study processing details: The assay estimated nucleated cells by amplifying reference gene primers. Libraries were prepared by immunoSEQ multiplex PCR; TCRdb keeps only in-frame clonotypes and omits some of them. The DNA gave D and trimming, while V, J and clone size come from that table. Here the sample spans about 110,000 clones, less than 75% being singletons. V usage is TRBV7-2 and J usage is TRBJ1-6; TRBD1 is a possible D gene (5 bases). The sequenced material came from peripheral blood. This receptor was taken from a woman aged 55-69 years with acute or convalescent COVID-19. The CDR3 reads CASSLNRNSPLHF. CDR3 bases: TGTGCCAGCAGCCTCAACAGGAATTCACCCCTCCACTTT.